This T cell receptor beta chain was sequenced in a study of cytomegalovirus exposure and HLA in healthy donors. Looking at the study overall: HLA-typed donors were the source of 80 million to 90 million unique TCRs, which an early data release held. Overall study results and limits: The majority of TCR sequences were rare, yet some public TCRs appeared in many donors. Most of the CMV-associated TCR beta chains (in a later analysis) appeared to be HLA-restricted.

V was clipped by 3 bases and J by 9 bases, with 15 bases between them. This CDR3 is built from 14 residues. In germline, CDR1 is WSHSY, CDR2 SAAADI. PCR involved 60 Vbeta and 13 Jbeta primers. Sequencing was performed with immunoSEQ multiplex PCR; in TCRdb, only in-frame clones are kept and a portion is missing. Its listing shows roughly 120,000 clones. As to this clone: Antigen specificity is unknown.

The TCR was taken from a man aged 18 to 29 in good health and CMV-seronegative. The sequenced material came from PBMCs. The chain couples TRBV10-2 to TRBJ1-5, with D perhaps TRBD1 (5 bases). The CDR3 sequence: CASSEQASSRPQHF. DNA for the CDR3: TGCGCCAGCAGTGAACAGGCCTCCTCACGGCCCCAGCATTTT.